These 19 T cell receptor beta chains were sequenced from one sample in a study of cytomegalovirus exposure and HLA in healthy donors. The PCR made use of 60 Vbeta and 13 Jbeta primers. Repertoires were generated with immunoSEQ multiplex PCR, while TCRdb's copy carries only in-frame clones and drops some. The table includes under 250,000 clones, around 76% detected once. Sequenced material: PBMCs. The receptors were gathered from a young man in good health and CMV-seronegative.

This chain connects TRBV7-9 to TRBJ1-1, with 11 bases lining up with TRBD1. The CDR3 is 16 residues long. Germline CDR1 reads SEHNR; CDR2 reads FQNEAQ (reference sequence). V lost 5 bases, J lost 5 bases, and 10 bases stayed unmatched. CDR3 in DNA: TGTGCCAGCAGCGTACCTGGGACAGGGGGAGGAACTGAAGCTTTCTTT. It yields the protein CASSVPGTGGGTEAFF.

This CDR3 reads CASSQDWRTRTYEQYF. Here the CDR3 DNA reads TGTGCCAGCAGCCAAGACTGGAGGACGCGGACCTACGAGCAGTACTTC. The chain couples TRBV4-2 to TRBJ2-5; a weak D match, TRBD2 (5 bases). The end of the DNA is better explained by TRBJ2-7, so the J call may be wrong. This CDR3 has 16 residues. Germline V CDR1 and CDR2: LGHNA, YNFKEQ.

This clone was observed a few times. V is TRBV5-1 and J is TRBJ1-2, with a tentative D call TRBD1 (6 bases). CDR3 length: 14 residues. V was clipped by 1 base and J by 6 bases, with 13 bases between them. Germline CDR1 and CDR2: SGHRS and YFSETQ. The CDR3 bases are TGCGCCAGCAGCTTGTCACCGGGGGGCGATGGCTACACCTTC. Its protein is CASSLSPGGDGYTF.

V is TRBV18 and J is TRBJ2-1; D not certain. This CDR3 is built from 14 residues. Trimming shortened V by 6 bases and J by 6 bases, and 15 bases separated the two germline ends. Germline CDR1 reads KGHSH; CDR2 reads LQKENI. CDR3: CASSAAVLSNEQFF. CDR3 nucleotides: TGTGCCAGCTCCGCCGCCGTCCTAAGCAATGAGCAGTTCTTC.

This clone was recorded a few times. The chain recombines TRBV9 with TRBJ2-7; 9 nucleotides align to TRBD1. Germline lookup yields CDR1 SGDLS and CDR2 YYNGEE. J lost 4 bases, V lost 0 bases, and 5 bases had no gene match. The CDR3 sequence is 15 residues long. The CDR3: CASSVATGGWYEQYF. The CDR3 nucleotides read TGTGCCAGCAGCGTAGCGACAGGGGGTTGGTACGAGCAGTACTTC.

The rearrangement uses TRBV18 and TRBJ2-7, with 10 bases lining up with TRBD2. After removal of 4 bases from V and 6 bases from J, the junction contained 15 bases not matched to a gene. Germline V gene data show CDR1 as KGHSH and CDR2 as LQKENI. This CDR3 comprises 17 residues. CDR3 coding DNA: TGTGCCAGCTCACGAACATGGGGATCTAGCGGGAGTGGCGAGCAGTACTTC. This gives the protein CASSRTWGSSGSGEQYF.

The rearrangement links TRBV5-1 to TRBJ2-7; no reliable D call. Germline CDR1 and CDR2: SGHRS and YFSETQ. The CDR3 is 13 residues long. Trimming took off 2 bases at V and 0 bases at J, with 6 bases between the two ends. Here the CDR3 DNA reads TGCGCCAGCAGCTTCCGGAGCTCCTACGAGCAGTACTTC. It is translated as CASSFRSSYEQYF.

The chain uses TRBV15 and TRBJ1-1; D remains ambiguous. The CDR3 is 10 amino acids. Germline-derived CDR1 and CDR2 are LNHNV and YYDKDF (reference sequence). V lost 0 bases and J lost 11, with 4 bases in between. Written as DNA, the CDR3 is TGTGCCACCAGCAGAGAGCGGGCTTTCTTT. It is translated as CATSRERAFF. Based on the CDR3 plus reference TRBV15 and TRBJ1-1, the full variable domain is DAMVIQNPRYQVTQFGKPVTLSCSQTLNHNVMYWYQQKSSQAPKLLFHYYDKDFNNEADTPDNFQSRRPNTSFCFLDIRSPGLGDTAMYLCATSRERAFFGQGTRLTVV.

This clone was counted only a few times. The rearrangement links TRBV6-5 to TRBJ1-1, with a weak D call TRBD1 (6 bases). This CDR3 spans 12 amino acids. Germline lookup yields CDR1 MNHEY and CDR2 SVGAGI. Deletions cut 4 bases from V and 7 bases from J, with 10 bases between. The CDR3 sequence: CASSSGGFEAFF. The CDR3 bases are TGTGCCAGCAGTTCGGGGGGCTTTGAAGCTTTCTTT.

This chain uses TRBV19 with TRBJ2-5, with TRBD1 identical over 8 bases. This CDR3 contains 14 residues. The junction had 2 bases not matched to a gene; V was cut back by 4 bases and J by 1 base. CDR1 LNHDA and CDR2 SQIVND come from the germline V gene (reference sequence). The CDR3: CASSTTGVQETQYF. In DNA form, the CDR3 reads TGTGCCAGTAGTACGACAGGGGTCCAAGAGACCCAGTACTTC.

The rearrangement links TRBV27 to TRBJ2-5; TRBD2 matches at 7 bases. The CDR3 loop spans 17 amino acids. CDR1 and CDR2 from the germline V gene are MNHEY and SMNVEV (reference sequence). Germline trimming cut 7 bases from V and 1 base from J; bases unmatched to any gene: 15. The CDR3 loop is CASTAGVATGGQETQYF. The CDR3 coding sequence is TGTGCCAGCACCGCGGGAGTGGCGACTGGAGGCCAAGAGACCCAGTACTTC.

This clone was seen only once. In DNA form, the CDR3 reads TGTGCCAGCTCACCACGCGGGACTAGCGGGAAAGCAGAGACCCAGTACTTC. It specifies CASSPRGTSGKAETQYF. The chain links TRBV18 to TRBJ2-5, with TRBD2 identical over 13 bases. The ends lost 1 base at V and 4 bases at J; junction bases unmatched: 6. Looked up from germline, CDR1 is KGHSH and CDR2 is LQKENI. The CDR3 totals 17 residues.

This clone is a singleton in its sample. CDR3 nucleotide sequence: TGTGCCAGCAGCCCCCAGAGGGCCTACGAGCAGTACTTC. It yields the protein CASSPQRAYEQYF. The chain combines TRBV7-9 with TRBJ2-7, with D possibly matching TRBD2 (5 bases). This CDR3 is built from 13 residues. Germline CDR1 reads SEHNR; CDR2 reads FQNEAQ (reference sequence). Trimming cost V 5 bases and J 2 bases, with 10 bases left between them. Full variable domain (remainder filled in from reference TRBV7-9 and TRBJ2-7): DTGVSQNPRHKITKRGQNVTFRCDPISEHNRLYWYRQTLGQGPEFLTYFQNEAQLEKSRLLSDRFSAERPKGSFSTLEIQRTEQGDSAMYLCASSPQRAYEQYFGPGTRLTVT.

The V call is TRBV28, the J call TRBJ2-2; TRBD2 matches at 12 bases. This CDR3 comprises 14 residues. V shed 7 bases, J shed 6 bases, and the junction held 3 bases outside the gene matches. Germline lookup yields CDR1 MDHEN and CDR2 SYDVKM. The CDR3 sequence is CASTPSGGAGELFF. The DNA for the CDR3 is TGTGCCAGCACGCCTAGCGGGGGGGCCGGGGAGCTGTTTTTT.

The table lists this clone with a few counts. The gene calls are TRBV7-8 and TRBJ1-5; no clear D gene. The V gene lost 0 bases and the J gene lost 3 bases, with 9 bases spanning the gap. The germline V gene has CDR1 SGHVS and CDR2 FQNEAQ. The CDR3 has 15 residues. CDR3 coding DNA: TGTGCCAGCAGCTTAGCTCGGGAGGTCAATCAGCCCCAGCATTTT. It specifies CASSLAREVNQPQHF.

This clone was found a few times. Other DNA sequences in this specimen translate into the identical CDR3. J is TRBJ1-3 and V is TRBV28, with a tentative D call TRBD1 (5 bases). Germline V lookup: CDR1 MDHEN, CDR2 SYDVKM. The CDR3 totals 11 residues. V was cut by 8 bases and J by 3 bases, with 5 bases left in between. In DNA form, the CDR3 reads TGTGCCAGCGACAGTGGAAACACCATATATTTT. Its translation: CASDSGNTIYF.

This sequence joins TRBV5-6 and TRBJ2-1; 9 bases are a match to TRBD2. The CDR3 runs to 15 residues. CDR1 is SGHDT and CDR2 is YYEEEE in the germline V gene. With V trimmed by 3 bases and J by 4 bases, 5 bases remained unmatched. In nucleotides, the CDR3 is TGTGCCAGCAGCTCCGCGCGGGAGGGGTACAATGAGCAGTTCTTC. Amino acid sequence: CASSSAREGYNEQFF.

Written as DNA, the CDR3 is TGTGCCAGTAGTCGAACAGGGGGGACATACAATGAGCAGTTCTTC. Translated: CASSRTGGTYNEQFF. The J gene is TRBJ2-1, the V gene TRBV19; TRBD1 agrees at 8 bases. The CDR3 has 15 amino acids. Germline trimming cut 5 bases from V and 4 bases from J; bases unmatched to any gene: 7. Germline V CDR1 and CDR2: LNHDA, SQIVND (reference sequence).

This clone was picked up one time. This sequence joins TRBV5-4 and TRBJ2-1; TRBD2 matches at 8 bases. The CDR3 covers 13 residues. Germline CDR1 reads SGHNT; CDR2 reads YYREEE (reference sequence). CDR3 nucleotide sequence: TGTGCGAGCGGGGCGGGAGGTTACAATGAGCAGTTCTTC. It yields the protein CASGAGGYNEQFF.